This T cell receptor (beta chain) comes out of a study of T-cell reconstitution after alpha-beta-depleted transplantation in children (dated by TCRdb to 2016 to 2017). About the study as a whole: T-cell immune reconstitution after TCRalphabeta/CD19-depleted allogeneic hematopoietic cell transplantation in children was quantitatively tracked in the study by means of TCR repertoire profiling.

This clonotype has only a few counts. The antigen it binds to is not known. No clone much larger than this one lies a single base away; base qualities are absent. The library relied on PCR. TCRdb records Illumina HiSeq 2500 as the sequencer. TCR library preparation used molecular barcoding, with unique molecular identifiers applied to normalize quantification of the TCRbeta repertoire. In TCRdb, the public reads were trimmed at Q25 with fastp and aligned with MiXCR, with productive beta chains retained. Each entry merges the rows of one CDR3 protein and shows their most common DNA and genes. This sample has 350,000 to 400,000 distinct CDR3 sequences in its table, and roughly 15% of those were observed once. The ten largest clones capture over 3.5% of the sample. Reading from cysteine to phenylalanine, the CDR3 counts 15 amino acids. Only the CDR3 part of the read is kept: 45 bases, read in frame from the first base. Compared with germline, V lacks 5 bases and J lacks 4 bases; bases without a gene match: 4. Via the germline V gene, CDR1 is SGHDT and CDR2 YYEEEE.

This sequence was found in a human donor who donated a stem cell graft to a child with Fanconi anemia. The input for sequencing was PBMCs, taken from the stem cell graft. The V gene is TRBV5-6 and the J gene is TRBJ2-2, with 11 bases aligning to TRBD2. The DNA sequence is TGTGCCAGCAGTCCTAGCGGGGGGTTCACCGGGGAGCTGTTTTTT. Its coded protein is CASSPSGGFTGELFF.